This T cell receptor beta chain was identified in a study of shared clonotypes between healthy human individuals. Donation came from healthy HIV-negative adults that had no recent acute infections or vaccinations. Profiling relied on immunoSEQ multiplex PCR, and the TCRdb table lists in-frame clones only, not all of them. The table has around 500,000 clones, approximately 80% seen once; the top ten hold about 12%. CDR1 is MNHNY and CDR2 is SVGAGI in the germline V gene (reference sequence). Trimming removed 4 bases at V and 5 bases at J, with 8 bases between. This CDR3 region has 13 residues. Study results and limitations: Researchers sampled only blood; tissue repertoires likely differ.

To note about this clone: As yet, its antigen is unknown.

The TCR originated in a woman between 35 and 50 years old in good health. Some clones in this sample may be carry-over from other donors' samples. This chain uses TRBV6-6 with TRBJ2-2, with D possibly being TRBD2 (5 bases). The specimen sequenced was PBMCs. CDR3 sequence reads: CASSSGDTGELFF. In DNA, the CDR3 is TGTGCCAGCAGTTCCGGGGATACCGGGGAGCTGTTTTTT.